This T cell receptor beta chain was retrieved from a study of OX40 agonist ivuxolimab in advanced cancers. Looking at the study overall: The costimulatory receptor OX40 (CD134) was targeted by ivuxolimab, a fully human IgG2 agonistic monoclonal antibody. Intravenous ivuxolimab was administered to patients every 2 weeks at six dose levels: 0.01, 0.1, 0.3, 1.5, 3 and 10 mg/kg. Of the roughly 52 dose-escalation patients, hepatocellular carcinoma was present in around 20, melanoma in roughly 15, renal cell carcinoma in 9 and head and neck cancer in 9. In the dose-escalation cohort, approximately 82% of patients were male, and the mean age was approximately 60 years with a range of about 20 to 80. Prior anti-PD-1, anti-PD-L1 or anti-CTLA-4 therapy was permitted, and checkpoint inhibitors had been received by roughly 40% of dose-escalation patients. Partial responses occurred in three dose-escalation patients, of whom one had hepatocellular carcinoma and two had cutaneous melanoma. The point of sequencing TCRbeta in the periphery was to test whether ivuxolimab changed TCR sequence diversity and drove clonal T-cell expansion. The paper describes the monotherapy dose-escalation part (N of about 52 patients) of the phase I trial of ivuxolimab.

A word on this clone: Its target antigen remains unknown. Within one base of it there is no much larger clone, and no base qualities were kept.

V is cut by 4 bases and J by 4 bases, and the space between the germline ends is 12 bases. Spanning cysteine to phenylalanine, the CDR3 consists of 15 amino acids. Left in the record is the CDR3 DNA by itself, 45 bases read in frame from the first base. The germline V gene provides CDR1 SGHTS and CDR2 YDEGEE. Here is what the overall study found, with its caveats: After ivuxolimab, CD8+ T cells had more expanded clones than CD4+ T cells on average. Antigen specificity was not determined for the clonally expanded peripheral T cells. In partial responders in the 0.1-3.0 mg/kg groups, normalized peripheral clonal expansion was found to be among the lowest, especially among CD8+ T cells. At doses from 0.1 to 3.0 mg/kg, clonal expansion was seen in both CD4+ and CD8+ blood T cells between baseline and week 6. Low levels of normalized T-cell clonal expansion were also shown by some nonresponding patients.

Patients with a history of autoimmune disease or receiving systemic immunosuppression were excluded from the trial. Peripheral blood for TCR sequencing was collected from all dose cohorts at baseline, on cycle 4 day 1, and on cycle 7 day 1. Samples came from an open-label, multicenter, first-in-human phase I dose-escalation trial of ivuxolimab. Adults with locally advanced or metastatic melanoma, renal cell carcinoma, hepatocellular carcinoma or head and neck squamous cell carcinoma were enrolled in the trial. CD4+ and CD8+ T cells were sorted separately from peripheral blood before TCR sequencing. Genomic DNA was isolated from the sorted cells so that the TCRbeta CDR3 region could be sequenced. The immunoSEQ Assay was used to sequence the TCRbeta CDR3 regions. TCRdb took this table from immuneACCESS and kept in-frame rearrangements with V and J called. Such tables lack part of the clones; where checked against another copy, unresolved V genes explain under half of the gap, and the rest is unexplained. This sample comprises 45,000 to 75,000 clones, roughly three quarters of them detected only once. The ten largest make up approximately 1% of the sample.

The chain uses TRBV5-8 and TRBJ2-6, with the D segment identity uncertain. The sequencing here drew on CD4+ or CD8+ T cells sorted from blood, taken in a trial of the OX40 agonist ivuxolimab. This clonotype originated in an adult with an advanced solid tumor such as melanoma, head and neck, liver or kidney cancer. This receptor carries the CDR3 CASSRRANGANVLTF. The DNA sequence is given as TGTGCCAGCAGCCGCCGGGCTAACGGGGCCAACGTCCTGACTTTC.